This T cell receptor beta chain appears in the sequencing data of a study of blood T cell repertoires in COVID-19. Trimming pared 2 bases from V and 6 bases from J, leaving 14 bases between. Per the germline V gene, CDR1 is KGHSH and CDR2 is LQKENI. The CDR3 totals 14 residues. Only one count was recorded for this clone. TCRdb keeps only in-frame clones here, not all; method: immunoSEQ multiplex PCR. The sample records 150,000 to 200,000 clones, around 79% being singletons. Sequenced: peripheral blood. This chain connects TRBV18 to TRBJ2-7; D is perhaps TRBD1 (5 bases). The clonotype originates from a woman in her thirties or forties with COVID-19, enrolled during active disease. DNA for the CDR3: TGTGCCAGCTCACCAAGTTTGGGGCTGGGCGAGCAGTACTTC. This sequence encodes CASSPSLGLGEQYF.